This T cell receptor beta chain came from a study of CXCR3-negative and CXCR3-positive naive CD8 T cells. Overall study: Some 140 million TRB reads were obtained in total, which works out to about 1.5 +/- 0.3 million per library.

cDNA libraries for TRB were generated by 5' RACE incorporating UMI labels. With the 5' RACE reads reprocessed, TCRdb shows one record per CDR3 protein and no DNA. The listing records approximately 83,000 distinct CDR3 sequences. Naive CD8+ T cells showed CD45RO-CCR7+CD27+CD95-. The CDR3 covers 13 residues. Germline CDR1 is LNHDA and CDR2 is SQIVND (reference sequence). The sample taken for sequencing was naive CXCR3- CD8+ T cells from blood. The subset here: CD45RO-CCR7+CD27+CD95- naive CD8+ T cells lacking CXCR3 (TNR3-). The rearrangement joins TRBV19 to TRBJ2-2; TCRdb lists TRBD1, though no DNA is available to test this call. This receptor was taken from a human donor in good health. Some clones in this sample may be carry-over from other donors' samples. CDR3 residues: CASRVSGSGELFF.